This is a list of T cell receptor beta chains from one sample in a study of T cells in Graves' hyperthyroidism and ophthalmopathy. TCRdb passed the multiplex PCR reads through MiXCR, listing each CDR3 protein once. The sample lists some 300,000 distinct CDR3 sequences, approximately 17% occurring once. Sample: blood. These receptors came from a man aged 25-45 years with Graves' hyperthyroidism. Each CDR3 is given with its conserved first and last residue. A D gene is named only where the DNA matches it firmly. Only part of the rows carry a size: once, few, many, or a class if the clone is expanded.

clone_size: few; d_call: NA; v_call: TRBV5-1; j_call: TRBJ1-2; cdr3_aa: CASSSPVFYWGARNYGYTF; cdr3_nt: TGCGCCAGCAGCTCACCCGTTTTTTATTGGGGGGCGCGGAACTATGGCTACACCTTC
clone_size: many; d_call: TRBD1; v_call: TRBV12-3/TRBV12-4; j_call: TRBJ1-1; cdr3_aa: CASSSGQDGTEAFF; cdr3_nt: TGTGCCAGCAGTTCTGGACAGGACGGCACTGAAGCTTTCTTT
clone_size: many; d_call: NA; v_call: TRBV5-1; j_call: TRBJ1-1; cdr3_aa: CASSFDGLEAFF; cdr3_nt: TGCGCCAGCAGCTTCGATGGCTTGGAAGCTTTCTTT
clone_size: many; d_call: NA; v_call: TRBV6-6; j_call: TRBJ1-4; cdr3_aa: CASSYSDSNEKLFF; cdr3_nt: TGTGCCAGCAGTTACTCGGACAGTAATGAAAAACTGTTTTTT
clone_size: NA; d_call: NA; v_call: TRBV30; j_call: TRBJ2-2; cdr3_aa: CAWAGLNTGELFF; cdr3_nt: TGTGCCTGGGCGGGGCTGAACACCGGGGAGCTGTTTTTT
clone_size: NA; d_call: NA; v_call: TRBV20-1; j_call: TRBJ2-2; cdr3_aa: CSASSSAVGELFF; cdr3_nt: TGCAGTGCTAGTAGCAGTGCCGTAGGGGAGCTGTTTTTT
clone_size: many; d_call: NA; v_call: TRBV7-7; j_call: TRBJ2-2; cdr3_aa: CASSLLQSTGELFF; cdr3_nt: TGTGCTAGCAGCTTGTTACAGAGCACCGGGGAGCTGTTTTTT
clone_size: many; d_call: NA; v_call: TRBV3-1; j_call: TRBJ2-5; cdr3_aa: CASSLGTTIAQYF; cdr3_nt: TGTGCCAGCAGCCTTGGGACAACCATTGCCCAGTACTTC
clone_size: many; d_call: TRBD2; v_call: TRBV7-7; j_call: TRBJ2-1; cdr3_aa: CASSRGGLPNEQFF; cdr3_nt: TGTGCTAGCAGCCGCGGGGGACTACCCAATGAGCAGTTCTTC
clone_size: few; d_call: NA; v_call: TRBV27; j_call: TRBJ2-6; cdr3_aa: CATSDSERSGPFVLTF; cdr3_nt: TGTGCCACTTCGGACAGTGAAAGGTCGGGGCCCTTCGTCCTGACTTTC
clone_size: many; d_call: NA; v_call: TRBV5-1; j_call: TRBJ2-1; cdr3_aa: CASSLKGQDNEQFF; cdr3_nt: TGCGCCAGCAGCTTAAAGGGGCAAGACAATGAGCAGTTCTTC
clone_size: many; d_call: NA; v_call: TRBV6-1; j_call: TRBJ2-7; cdr3_aa: CASSEALFYEQYF; cdr3_nt: TGTGCCAGCAGTGAAGCTCTATTCTACGAGCAGTACTTC
clone_size: many; d_call: TRBD2; v_call: TRBV6-1; j_call: TRBJ2-3; cdr3_aa: CASSGTGLPGLAGHRLDTQYF; cdr3_nt: TGTGCCAGCAGTGGGACAGGGCTACCGGGACTAGCGGGACATCGTTTGGATACGCAGTATTTT
clone_size: NA; d_call: TRBD2; v_call: TRBV4-2; j_call: TRBJ2-3; cdr3_aa: CASSNGEGTTDTQYF; cdr3_nt: TGTGCCAGCAGCAACGGGGAGGGGACCACAGATACGCAGTATTTT
clone_size: few; d_call: NA; v_call: TRBV5-8; j_call: TRBJ1-2; cdr3_aa: CASSSYRGPNYGYTF; cdr3_nt: TGTGCCAGCAGCTCCTATAGGGGACCTAACTATGGCTACACCTTC
clone_size: many; d_call: NA; v_call: TRBV3-1; j_call: TRBJ1-4; cdr3_aa: CASSQGSRNEKLFF; cdr3_nt: TGTGCCAGCAGCCAAGGTTCGAGAAATGAAAAACTGTTTTTT
clone_size: many; d_call: NA; v_call: TRBV6-1; j_call: TRBJ1-1; cdr3_aa: CASGQLNTEAFF; cdr3_nt: TGTGCCAGCGGACAGCTGAACACTGAAGCTTTCTTT
clone_size: many; d_call: NA; v_call: TRBV12-5; j_call: TRBJ2-1; cdr3_aa: CASGLYSLDEQFF; cdr3_nt: TGTGCTAGTGGTTTATATAGTCTTGATGAGCAGTTCTTC
clone_size: many; d_call: NA; v_call: TRBV9; j_call: TRBJ2-2; cdr3_aa: CASSVGLRNTGELFF; cdr3_nt: TGTGCCAGCAGCGTAGGTCTTAGGAACACCGGGGAGCTGTTTTTT
clone_size: many; d_call: TRBD2; v_call: TRBV2; j_call: TRBJ2-3; cdr3_aa: CASRLAGVDTQYF; cdr3_nt: TGTGCCAGCAGACTAGCGGGAGTTGATACGCAGTATTTT
clone_size: few; d_call: TRBD1; v_call: TRBV7-7; j_call: TRBJ2-3; cdr3_aa: CASSRTGVHTDTQYF; cdr3_nt: TGTGCTAGCAGCCGAACAGGGGTCCACACAGATACGCAGTATTTT
clone_size: NA; d_call: TRBD1; v_call: TRBV24-1; j_call: TRBJ1-5; cdr3_aa: CATSDRGGQAFGQPQHF; cdr3_nt: TGTGCCACCAGTGACCGGGGGGGACAGGCCTTTGGTCAGCCCCAGCATTTT
clone_size: NA; d_call: NA; v_call: TRBV7-2; j_call: TRBJ1-2; cdr3_aa: CASSLTGFEGYTF; cdr3_nt: TGTGCCAGCAGCTTAACGGGGTTCGAAGGCTACACCTTC
clone_size: NA; d_call: NA; v_call: TRBV7-3; j_call: TRBJ2-2; cdr3_aa: CASSTSQGSGELFF; cdr3_nt: TGTGCCAGCAGCACCTCTCAGGGATCCGGGGAGCTGTTTTTT
clone_size: many; d_call: NA; v_call: TRBV28; j_call: TRBJ1-4; cdr3_aa: CASSLPGQGEKLFF; cdr3_nt: TGTGCCAGCAGTTTACCGGGCCAAGGAGAAAAACTGTTTTTT
clone_size: NA; d_call: TRBD1; v_call: TRBV20-1; j_call: TRBJ2-7; cdr3_aa: CSAPGQVSEQYF; cdr3_nt: TGCAGTGCCCCGGGACAGGTCTCCGAGCAGTACTTC
clone_size: few; d_call: NA; v_call: TRBV2; j_call: TRBJ2-5; cdr3_aa: CASKASVAETQYF; cdr3_nt: TGTGCCAGCAAGGCTAGCGTGGCGGAGACCCAGTACTTC
clone_size: many; d_call: NA; v_call: TRBV2; j_call: TRBJ2-7; cdr3_aa: CAGSTEGVYEQYF; cdr3_nt: TGTGCCGGGTCGACCGAGGGAGTCTACGAGCAGTACTTC
clone_size: many; d_call: NA; v_call: TRBV5-1; j_call: TRBJ1-2; cdr3_aa: CASSFAGLDYGYTF; cdr3_nt: TGCGCCAGCAGCTTCGCGGGGTTAGACTATGGCTACACCTTC
clone_size: many; d_call: TRBD2; v_call: TRBV11-2; j_call: TRBJ2-5; cdr3_aa: CASSLAYPLAFQETQYF; cdr3_nt: TGTGCCAGCAGCTTAGCCTACCCACTAGCGTTCCAAGAGACCCAGTACTTC
clone_size: few; d_call: TRBD2; v_call: TRBV7-6; j_call: TRBJ2-2; cdr3_aa: CASSVRTSGVTGELFF; cdr3_nt: TGTGCCAGCAGCGTCAGGACTAGCGGGGTTACCGGGGAGCTGTTTTTT
clone_size: many; d_call: NA; v_call: TRBV20-1; j_call: TRBJ2-3; cdr3_aa: CSAALPVRTDTQYF; cdr3_nt: TGCAGTGCGGCCCTGCCAGTCCGCACAGATACGCAGTATTTT
clone_size: once; d_call: NA; v_call: TRBV14; j_call: TRBJ1-3; cdr3_aa: CASSLGTARGNTIYF; cdr3_nt: TGTGCCAGCAGCCTCGGGACCGCACGAGGAAACACCATATATTTT
clone_size: few; d_call: NA; v_call: TRBV20-1; j_call: TRBJ2-7; cdr3_aa: CSAPNFLRPGFEQYF; cdr3_nt: TGCAGTGCACCGAATTTTTTGAGGCCGGGGTTCGAGCAGTACTTC
clone_size: NA; d_call: NA; v_call: TRBV28; j_call: TRBJ2-3; cdr3_aa: CASSLGTAATDTQYF; cdr3_nt: TGTGCCAGCAGTTTAGGCACAGCGGCCACAGATACGCAGTATTTT